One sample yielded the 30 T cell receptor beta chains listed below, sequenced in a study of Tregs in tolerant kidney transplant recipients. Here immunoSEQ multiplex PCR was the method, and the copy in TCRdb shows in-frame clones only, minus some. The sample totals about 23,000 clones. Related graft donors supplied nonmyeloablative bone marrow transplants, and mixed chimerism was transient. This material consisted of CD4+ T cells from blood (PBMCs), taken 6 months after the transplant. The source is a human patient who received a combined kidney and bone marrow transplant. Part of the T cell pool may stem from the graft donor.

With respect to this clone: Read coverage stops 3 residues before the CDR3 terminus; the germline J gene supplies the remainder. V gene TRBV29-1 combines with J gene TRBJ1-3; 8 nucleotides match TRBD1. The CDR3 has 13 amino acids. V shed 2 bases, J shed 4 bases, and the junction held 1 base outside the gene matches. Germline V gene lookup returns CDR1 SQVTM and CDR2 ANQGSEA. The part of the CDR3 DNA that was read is TGCAGCGTTGAACAGGGGGCGGGAAACACC. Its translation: CSVEQGAGNT. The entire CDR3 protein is CSVEQGAGNTIYF. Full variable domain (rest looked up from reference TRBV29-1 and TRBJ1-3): SAVISQKPSRDICQRGTSLTIQCQVDSQVTMMFWYRQQPGQSLTLIATANQGSEATYESGFVIDKFPISRPNLTFSTLTVSNMSPEDSSIYLCSVEQGAGNTIYFGEGSWLTVV.

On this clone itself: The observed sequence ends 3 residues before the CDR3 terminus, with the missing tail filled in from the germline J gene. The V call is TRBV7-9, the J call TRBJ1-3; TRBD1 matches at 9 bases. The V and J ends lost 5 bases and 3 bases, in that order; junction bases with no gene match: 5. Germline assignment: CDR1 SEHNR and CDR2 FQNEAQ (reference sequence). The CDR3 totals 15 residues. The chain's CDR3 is CASSEQGAGGNTIYF. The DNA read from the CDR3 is TGTGCCAGCAGCGAACAGGGGGCGGGTGGAAACACC.

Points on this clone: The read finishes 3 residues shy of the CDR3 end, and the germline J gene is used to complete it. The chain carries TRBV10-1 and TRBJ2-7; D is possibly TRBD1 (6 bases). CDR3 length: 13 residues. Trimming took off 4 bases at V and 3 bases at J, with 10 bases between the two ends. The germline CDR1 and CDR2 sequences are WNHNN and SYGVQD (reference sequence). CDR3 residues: CASSGAGVYEQYF. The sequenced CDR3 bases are TGCGCCAGCAGTGGAGCAGGGGTCTACGAG.

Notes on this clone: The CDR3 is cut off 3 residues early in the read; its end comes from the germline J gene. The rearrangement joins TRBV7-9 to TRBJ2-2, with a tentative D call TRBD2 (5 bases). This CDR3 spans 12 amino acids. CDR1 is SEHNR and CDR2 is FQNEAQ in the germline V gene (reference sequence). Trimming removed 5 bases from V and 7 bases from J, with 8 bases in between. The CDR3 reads CASSTRGGELFF. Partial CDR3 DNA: TGTGCCAGCAGCACCCGGGGCGGGGAG.

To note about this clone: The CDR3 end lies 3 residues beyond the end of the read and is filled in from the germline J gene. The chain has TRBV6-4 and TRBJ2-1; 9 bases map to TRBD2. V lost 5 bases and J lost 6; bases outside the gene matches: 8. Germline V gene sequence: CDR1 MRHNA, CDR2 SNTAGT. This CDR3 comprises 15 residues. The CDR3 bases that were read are TGTGCCAGCAGTCCCGGGACTAGCCCATCCAATGAG. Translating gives CASSPGTSPSNE. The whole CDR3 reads CASSPGTSPSNEQFF.

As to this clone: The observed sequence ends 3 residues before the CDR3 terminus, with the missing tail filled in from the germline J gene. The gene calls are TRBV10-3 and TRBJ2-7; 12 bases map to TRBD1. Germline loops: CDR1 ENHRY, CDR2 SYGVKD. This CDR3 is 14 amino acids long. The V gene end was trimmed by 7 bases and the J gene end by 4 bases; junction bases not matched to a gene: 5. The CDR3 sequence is CAINPGQGAYEQYF. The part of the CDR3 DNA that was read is TGTGCCATCAATCCGGGACAGGGGGCATACGAG.

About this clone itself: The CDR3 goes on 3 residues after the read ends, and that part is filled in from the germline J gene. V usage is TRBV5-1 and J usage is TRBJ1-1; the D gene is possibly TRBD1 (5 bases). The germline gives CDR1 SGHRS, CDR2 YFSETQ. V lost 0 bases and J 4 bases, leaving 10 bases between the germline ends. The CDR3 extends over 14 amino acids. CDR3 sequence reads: CASSLDRRGTEAFF. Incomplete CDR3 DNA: TGCGCCAGCAGCTTGGACCGGAGGGGCACTGAA.

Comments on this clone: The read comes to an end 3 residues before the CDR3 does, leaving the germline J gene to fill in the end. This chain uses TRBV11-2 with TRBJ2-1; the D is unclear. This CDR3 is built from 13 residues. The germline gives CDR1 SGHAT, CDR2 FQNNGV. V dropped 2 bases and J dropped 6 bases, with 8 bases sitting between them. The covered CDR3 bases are TGTGCCAGCAGCTTAAATACGGGCAATGAG. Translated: CASSLNTGNE. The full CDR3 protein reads CASSLNTGNEQFF.

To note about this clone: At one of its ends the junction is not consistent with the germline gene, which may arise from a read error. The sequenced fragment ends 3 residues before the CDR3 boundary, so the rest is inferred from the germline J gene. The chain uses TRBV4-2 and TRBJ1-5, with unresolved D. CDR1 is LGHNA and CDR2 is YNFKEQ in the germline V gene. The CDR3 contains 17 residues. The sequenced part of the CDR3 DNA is TGCCTAGAAGAAACGGCCCGGACGGACTATAGCAATCAGCCC. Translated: CLEETARTDYSNQP. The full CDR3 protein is CLEETARTDYSNQPQHF.

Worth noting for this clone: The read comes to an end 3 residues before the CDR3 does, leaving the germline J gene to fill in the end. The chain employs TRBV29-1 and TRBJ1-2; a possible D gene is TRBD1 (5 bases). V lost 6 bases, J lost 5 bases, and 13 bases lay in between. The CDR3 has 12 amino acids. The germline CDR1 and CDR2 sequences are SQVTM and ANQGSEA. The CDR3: CSVGDSMYGYTF. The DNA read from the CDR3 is TGCAGCGTGGGCGACAGTATGTATGGC. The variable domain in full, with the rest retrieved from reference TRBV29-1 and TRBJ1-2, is SAVISQKPSRDICQRGTSLTIQCQVDSQVTMMFWYRQQPGQSLTLIATANQGSEATYESGFVIDKFPISRPNLTFSTLTVSNMSPEDSSIYLCSVGDSMYGYTFGSGTRLTVV.

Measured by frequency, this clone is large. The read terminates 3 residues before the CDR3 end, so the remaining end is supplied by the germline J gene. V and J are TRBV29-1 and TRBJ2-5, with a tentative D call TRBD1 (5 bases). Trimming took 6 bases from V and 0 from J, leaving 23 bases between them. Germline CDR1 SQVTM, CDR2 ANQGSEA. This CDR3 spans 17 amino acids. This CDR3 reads CSVPAPRGKGYQETQYF. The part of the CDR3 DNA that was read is TGCAGCGTCCCTGCCCCGCGCGGCAAGGGGTACCAAGAGACC.

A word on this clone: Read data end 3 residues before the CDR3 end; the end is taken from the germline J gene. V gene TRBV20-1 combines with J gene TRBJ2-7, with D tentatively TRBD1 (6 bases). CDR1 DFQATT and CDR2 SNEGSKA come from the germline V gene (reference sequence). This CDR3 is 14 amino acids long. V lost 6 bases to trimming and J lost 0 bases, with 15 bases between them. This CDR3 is CSASPQGSSYEQYF. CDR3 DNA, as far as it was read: TGCAGTGCCTCCCCCCAGGGGAGCTCCTACGAG.

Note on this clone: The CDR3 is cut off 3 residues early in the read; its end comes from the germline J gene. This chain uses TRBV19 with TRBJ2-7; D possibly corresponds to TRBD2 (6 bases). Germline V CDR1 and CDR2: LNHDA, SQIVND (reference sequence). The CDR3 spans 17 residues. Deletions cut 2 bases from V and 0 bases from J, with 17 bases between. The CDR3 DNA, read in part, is TGTGCCAGTAGTATAAGGCCCGGGGGTAGATCCTCCTACGAG. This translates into CASSIRPGGRSSYE. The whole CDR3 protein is CASSIRPGGRSSYEQYF.

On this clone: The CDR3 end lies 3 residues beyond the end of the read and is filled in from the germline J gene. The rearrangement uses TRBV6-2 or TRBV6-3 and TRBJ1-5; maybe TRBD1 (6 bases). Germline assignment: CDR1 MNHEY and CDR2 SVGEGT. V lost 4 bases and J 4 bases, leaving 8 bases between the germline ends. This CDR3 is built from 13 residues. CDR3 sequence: CASSLQGNQPQHF. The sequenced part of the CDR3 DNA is TGTGCCAGCAGTTTACAGGGTAATCAGCCC.

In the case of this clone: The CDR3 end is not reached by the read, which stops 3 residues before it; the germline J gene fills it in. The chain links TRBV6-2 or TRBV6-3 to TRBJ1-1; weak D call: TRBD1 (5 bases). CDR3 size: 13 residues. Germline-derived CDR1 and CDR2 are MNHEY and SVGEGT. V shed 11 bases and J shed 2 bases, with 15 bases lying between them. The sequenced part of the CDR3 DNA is TGTGCCGAACGTTCAGGGAAAAACACTGAA. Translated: CAERSGKNTE. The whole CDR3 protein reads CAERSGKNTEAFF.

CDR3 loop: CASSKERFRQETQYF. Partial CDR3 DNA: TGTGCCAGCAGCAAGGAGCGGTTTCGACAAGAGACC. The gene calls are TRBV6-2 or TRBV6-3 and TRBJ2-5, with D possibly matching TRBD2 (5 bases). The missing CDR3 end, 3 residues past where the read stops, is filled in from the germline J gene. Germline assignment: CDR1 MNHEY and CDR2 SVGEGT. Trimming left V 6 bases short and J 2 bases short, with 16 bases between. The CDR3 loop spans 15 amino acids.

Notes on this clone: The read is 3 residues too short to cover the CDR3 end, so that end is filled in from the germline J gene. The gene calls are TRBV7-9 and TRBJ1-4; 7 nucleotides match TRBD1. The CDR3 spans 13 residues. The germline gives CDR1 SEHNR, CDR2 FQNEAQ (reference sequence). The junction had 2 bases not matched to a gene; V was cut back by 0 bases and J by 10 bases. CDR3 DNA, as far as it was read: TGTGCCAGCAGCTTAGCAGGGGGCGGAAAA. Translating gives CASSLAGGGK. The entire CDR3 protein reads CASSLAGGGKLFF. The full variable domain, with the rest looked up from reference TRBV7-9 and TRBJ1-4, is DTGVSQNPRHKITKRGQNVTFRCDPISEHNRLYWYRQTLGQGPEFLTYFQNEAQLEKSRLLSDRFSAERPKGSFSTLEIQRTEQGDSAMYLCASSLAGGGKLFFGSGTQLSVL.

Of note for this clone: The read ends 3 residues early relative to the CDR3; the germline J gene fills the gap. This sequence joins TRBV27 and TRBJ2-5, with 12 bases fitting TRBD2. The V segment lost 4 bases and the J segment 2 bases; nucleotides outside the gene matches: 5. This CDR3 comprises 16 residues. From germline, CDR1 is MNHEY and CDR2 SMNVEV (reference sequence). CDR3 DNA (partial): TGTGCCAGCAGTTCCCGGACTAGCGGGAAACAAGAGACC. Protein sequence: CASSSRTSGKQET. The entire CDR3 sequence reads CASSSRTSGKQETQYF.

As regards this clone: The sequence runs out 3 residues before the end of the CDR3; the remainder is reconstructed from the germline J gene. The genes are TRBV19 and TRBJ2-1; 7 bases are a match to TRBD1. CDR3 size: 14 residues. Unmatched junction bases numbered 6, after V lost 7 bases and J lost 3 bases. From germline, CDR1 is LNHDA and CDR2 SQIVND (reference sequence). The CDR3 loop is CASTGDSYYNEQFF. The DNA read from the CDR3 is TGTGCCAGTACCGGGGACAGTTACTACAATGAG. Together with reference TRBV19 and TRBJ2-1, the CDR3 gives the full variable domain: DGGITQSPKYLFRKEGQNVTLSCEQNLNHDAMYWYRQDPGQGLRLIYYSQIVNDFQKGDIAEGYSVSREKKESFPLTVTSAQKNPTAFYLCASTGDSYYNEQFFGPGTRLTVL.

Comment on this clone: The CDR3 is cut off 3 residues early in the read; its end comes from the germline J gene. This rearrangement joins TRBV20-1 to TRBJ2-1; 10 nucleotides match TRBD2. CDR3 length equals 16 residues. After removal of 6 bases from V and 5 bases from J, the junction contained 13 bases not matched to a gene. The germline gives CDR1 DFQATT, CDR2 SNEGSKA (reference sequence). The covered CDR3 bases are TGCAGTGCCACAAAACCGGGACTAGCGACCGACAATGAG. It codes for CSATKPGLATDNE. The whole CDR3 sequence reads CSATKPGLATDNEQFF.

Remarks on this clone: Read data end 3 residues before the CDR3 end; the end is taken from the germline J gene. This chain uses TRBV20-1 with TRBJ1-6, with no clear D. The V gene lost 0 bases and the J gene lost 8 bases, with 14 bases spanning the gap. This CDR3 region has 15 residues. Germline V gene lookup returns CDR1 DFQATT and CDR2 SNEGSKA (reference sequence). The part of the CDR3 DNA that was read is TGCAGTGCTAGAGATGAGGCAGGCCTTCATTCACCC. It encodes CSARDEAGLHSP. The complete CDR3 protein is CSARDEAGLHSPLHF.

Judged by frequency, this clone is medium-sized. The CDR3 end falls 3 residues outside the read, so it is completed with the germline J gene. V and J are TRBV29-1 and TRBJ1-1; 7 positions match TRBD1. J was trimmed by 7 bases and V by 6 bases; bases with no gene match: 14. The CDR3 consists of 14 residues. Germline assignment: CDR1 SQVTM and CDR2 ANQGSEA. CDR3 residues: CSVQDSGTAREAFF. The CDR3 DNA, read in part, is TGCAGCGTCCAAGACTCCGGGACAGCCCGTGAA.

CDR3 sequence: CASSQPTGAIFYSNQPQHF. The DNA read from the CDR3 is TGTGCCAGCAGCCAACCGACAGGGGCCATATTCTATAGCAATCAGCCC. V and J are TRBV3-1 (or the pseudogene TRBV3-2) and TRBJ1-5; TRBD1 aligns across 8 bases. The DNA ends 3 residues before the CDR3 does, and the rest of the CDR3 is filled in from the germline J gene. The germline V gene has CDR1 LGHDT and CDR2 YNNKEL (reference sequence). This CDR3 has 19 residues. V trimming: 2 bases; J trimming: 0 bases; junction bases outside the gene matches: 12.

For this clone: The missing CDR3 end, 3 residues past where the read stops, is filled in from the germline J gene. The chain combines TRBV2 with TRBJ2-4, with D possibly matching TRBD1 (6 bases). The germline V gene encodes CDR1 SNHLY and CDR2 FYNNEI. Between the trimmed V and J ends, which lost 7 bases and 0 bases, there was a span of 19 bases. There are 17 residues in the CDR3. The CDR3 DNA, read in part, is TGTGCCAGCATAGGGGGTTTGGACAGAGTAGCCAAAAACATT. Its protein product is CASIGGLDRVAKNI. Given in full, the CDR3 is CASIGGLDRVAKNIQYF.

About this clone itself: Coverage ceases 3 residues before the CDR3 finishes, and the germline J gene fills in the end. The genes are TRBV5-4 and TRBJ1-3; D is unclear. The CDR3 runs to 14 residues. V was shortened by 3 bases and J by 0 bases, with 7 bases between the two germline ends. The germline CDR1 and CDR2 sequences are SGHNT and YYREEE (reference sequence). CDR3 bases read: TGTGCCAGCAGCTCGAGCTACTCTGGAAACACC. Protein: CASSSSYSGNT. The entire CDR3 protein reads CASSSSYSGNTIYF.

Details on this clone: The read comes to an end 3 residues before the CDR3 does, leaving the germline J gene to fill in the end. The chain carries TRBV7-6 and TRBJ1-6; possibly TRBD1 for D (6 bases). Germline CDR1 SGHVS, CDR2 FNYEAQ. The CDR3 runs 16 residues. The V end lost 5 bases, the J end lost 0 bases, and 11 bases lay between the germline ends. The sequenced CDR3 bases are TGTGCCAGCAGCAGGACAGCAAGCTCCTATAATTCACCC. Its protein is CASSRTASSYNSP. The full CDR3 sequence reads CASSRTASSYNSPLHF. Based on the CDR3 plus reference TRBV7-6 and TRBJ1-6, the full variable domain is GAGVSQSPRYKVTKRGQDVALRCDPISGHVSLYWYRQALGQGPEFLTYFNYEAQQDKSGLPNDRFSAERPEGSISTLTIQRTEQRDSAMYRCASSRTASSYNSPLHFGNGTRLTVT.

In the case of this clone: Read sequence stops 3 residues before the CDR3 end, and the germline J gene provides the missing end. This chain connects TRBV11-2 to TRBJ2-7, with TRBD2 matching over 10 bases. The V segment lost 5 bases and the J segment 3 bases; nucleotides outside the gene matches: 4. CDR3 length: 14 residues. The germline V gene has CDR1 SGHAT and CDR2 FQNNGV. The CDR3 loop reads CASSASGGFYEQYF. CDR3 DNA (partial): TGTGCCAGCAGCGCTAGCGGGGGATTCTACGAG.

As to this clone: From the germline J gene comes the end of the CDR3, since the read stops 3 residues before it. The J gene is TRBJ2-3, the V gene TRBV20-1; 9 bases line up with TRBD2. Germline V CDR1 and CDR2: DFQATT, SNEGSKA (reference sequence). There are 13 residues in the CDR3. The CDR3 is CSDVAGERGAQYF. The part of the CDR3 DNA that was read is TGCAGTGACGTAGCGGGAGAAAGGGGGGCG.

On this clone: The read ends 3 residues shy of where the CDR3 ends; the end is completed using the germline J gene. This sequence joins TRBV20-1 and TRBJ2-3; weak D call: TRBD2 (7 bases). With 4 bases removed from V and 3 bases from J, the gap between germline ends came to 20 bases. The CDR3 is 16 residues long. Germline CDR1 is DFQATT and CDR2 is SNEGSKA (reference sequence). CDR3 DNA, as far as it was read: TGCAGTGCTATACCTCCTTGGGGGGGGCTTACAGATACG. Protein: CSAIPPWGGLTDT. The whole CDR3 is CSAIPPWGGLTDTQYF.

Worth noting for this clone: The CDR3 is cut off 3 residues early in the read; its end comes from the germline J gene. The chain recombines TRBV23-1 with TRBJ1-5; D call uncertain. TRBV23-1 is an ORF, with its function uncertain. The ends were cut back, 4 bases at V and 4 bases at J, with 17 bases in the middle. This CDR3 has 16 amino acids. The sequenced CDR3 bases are TGCGCCAGCAGTCCCGTGGGCCAGGATCATAATCAGCCC. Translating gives CASSPVGQDHNQP. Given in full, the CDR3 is CASSPVGQDHNQPQHF.